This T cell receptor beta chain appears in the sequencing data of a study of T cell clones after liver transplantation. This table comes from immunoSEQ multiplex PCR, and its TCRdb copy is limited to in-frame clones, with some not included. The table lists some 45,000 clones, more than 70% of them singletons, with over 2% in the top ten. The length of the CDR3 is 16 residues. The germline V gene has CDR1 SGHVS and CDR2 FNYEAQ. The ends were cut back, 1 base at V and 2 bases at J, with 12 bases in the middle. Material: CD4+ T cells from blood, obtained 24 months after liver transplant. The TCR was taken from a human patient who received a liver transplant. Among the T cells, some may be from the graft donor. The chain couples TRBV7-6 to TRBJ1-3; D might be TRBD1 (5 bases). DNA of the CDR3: TGTGCCAGCAGCTTAGTCGGGGGGAGACCTGGAAACACCATATATTTT. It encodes CASSLVGGRPGNTIYF.